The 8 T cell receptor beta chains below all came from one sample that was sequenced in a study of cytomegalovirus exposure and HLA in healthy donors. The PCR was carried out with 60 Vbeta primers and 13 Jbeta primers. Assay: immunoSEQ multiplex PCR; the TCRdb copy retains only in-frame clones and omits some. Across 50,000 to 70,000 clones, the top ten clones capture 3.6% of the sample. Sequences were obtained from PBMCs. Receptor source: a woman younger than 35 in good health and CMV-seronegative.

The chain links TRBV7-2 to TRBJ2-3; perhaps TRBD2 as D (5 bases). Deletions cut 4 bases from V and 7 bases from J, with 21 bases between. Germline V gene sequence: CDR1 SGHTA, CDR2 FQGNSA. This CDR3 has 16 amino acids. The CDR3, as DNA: TGTGCCAGCAGCTCGGTTTCGAGGGCCCCCCTAAATACGCAGTATTTT. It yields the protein CASSSVSRAPLNTQYF.

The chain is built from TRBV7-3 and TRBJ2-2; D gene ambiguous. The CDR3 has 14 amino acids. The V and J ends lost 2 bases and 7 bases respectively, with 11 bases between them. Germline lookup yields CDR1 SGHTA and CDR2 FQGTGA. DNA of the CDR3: TGTGCCAGCAGCTTATCCCCGGCTAGCGGGGAGCTGTTTTTT. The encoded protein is CASSLSPASGELFF.

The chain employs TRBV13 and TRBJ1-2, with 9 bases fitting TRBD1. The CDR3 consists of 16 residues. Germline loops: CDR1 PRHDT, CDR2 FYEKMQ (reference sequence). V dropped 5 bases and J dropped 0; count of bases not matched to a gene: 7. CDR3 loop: CASSRGQGRPNYGYTF. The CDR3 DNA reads TGTGCCAGCAGCCGCGGACAGGGGAGACCTAACTATGGCTACACCTTC.

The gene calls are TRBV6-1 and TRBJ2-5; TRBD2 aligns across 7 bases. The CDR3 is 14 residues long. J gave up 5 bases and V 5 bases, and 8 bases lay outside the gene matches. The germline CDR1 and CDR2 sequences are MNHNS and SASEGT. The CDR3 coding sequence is TGTGCCAGCAGTATAACGCGGGAGCGGGAGACCCAGTACTTC. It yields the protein CASSITRERETQYF.

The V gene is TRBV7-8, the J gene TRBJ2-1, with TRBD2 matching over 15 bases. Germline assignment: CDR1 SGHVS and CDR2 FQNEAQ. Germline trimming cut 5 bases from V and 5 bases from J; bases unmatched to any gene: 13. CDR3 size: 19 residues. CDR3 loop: CASSLDRTSGRATDNEQFF. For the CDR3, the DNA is TGTGCCAGCAGCCTTGACCGGACTAGCGGGAGGGCCACGGACAATGAGCAGTTCTTC. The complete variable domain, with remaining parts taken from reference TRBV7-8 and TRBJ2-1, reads GAGVSQSPRYKVAKRGQDVALRCDPISGHVSLFWYQQALGQGPEFLTYFQNEAQLDKSGLPSDRFFAERPEGSVSTLKIQRTQQEDSAVYLCASSLDRTSGRATDNEQFFGPGTRLTVL.

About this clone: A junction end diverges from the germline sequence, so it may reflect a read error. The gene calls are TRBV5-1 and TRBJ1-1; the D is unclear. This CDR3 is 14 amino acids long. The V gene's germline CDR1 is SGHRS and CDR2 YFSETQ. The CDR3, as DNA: TGCGCCAGCAGCTTGGGAGTGCCGGCCGAGGAAGATTTCTTT. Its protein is CASSLGVPAEEDFF.

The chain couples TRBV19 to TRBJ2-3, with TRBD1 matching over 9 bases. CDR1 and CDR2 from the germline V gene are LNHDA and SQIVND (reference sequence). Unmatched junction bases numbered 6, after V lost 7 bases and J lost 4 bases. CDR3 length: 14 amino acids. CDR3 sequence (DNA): TGTGCCAGTAAAGAGACAGGGGGGCCAGATACGCAGTATTTT. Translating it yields CASKETGGPDTQYF.

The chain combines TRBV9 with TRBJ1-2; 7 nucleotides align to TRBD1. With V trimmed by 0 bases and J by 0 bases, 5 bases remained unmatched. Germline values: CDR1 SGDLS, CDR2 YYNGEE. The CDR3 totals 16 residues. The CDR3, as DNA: TGTGCCAGCAGCGTAGTGGACAGGACTCCTAACTATGGCTACACCTTC. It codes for CASSVVDRTPNYGYTF.